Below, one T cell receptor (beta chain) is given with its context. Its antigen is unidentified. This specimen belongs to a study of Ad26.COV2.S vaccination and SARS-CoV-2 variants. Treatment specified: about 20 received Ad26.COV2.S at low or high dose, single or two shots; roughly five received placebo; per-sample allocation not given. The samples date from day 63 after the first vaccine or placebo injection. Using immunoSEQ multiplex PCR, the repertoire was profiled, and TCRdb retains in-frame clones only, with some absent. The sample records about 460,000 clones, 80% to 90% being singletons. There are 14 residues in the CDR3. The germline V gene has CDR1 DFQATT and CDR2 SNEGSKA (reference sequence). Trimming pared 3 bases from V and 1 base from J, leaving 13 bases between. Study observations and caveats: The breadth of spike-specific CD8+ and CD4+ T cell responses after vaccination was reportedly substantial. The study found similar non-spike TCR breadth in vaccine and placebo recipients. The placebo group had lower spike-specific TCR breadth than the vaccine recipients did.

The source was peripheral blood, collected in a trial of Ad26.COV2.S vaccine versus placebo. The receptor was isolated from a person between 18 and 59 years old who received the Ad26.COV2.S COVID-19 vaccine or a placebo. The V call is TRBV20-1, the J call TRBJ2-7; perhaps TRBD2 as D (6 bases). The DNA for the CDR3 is TGCAGTGCTAGTCCATCCGCGGGGTCCTACGAGCAGTACTTC. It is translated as CSASPSAGSYEQYF.